Detailed here is one TCR beta chain. This clone was observed a single time. The antigen it recognizes is unknown. No much larger clonotype is one base removed from it; base qualities were not supplied. The CDR3 regions of human TCRbeta chains were analyzed by immunosequencing. As for the authors' bioinformatics: Repertoire TCRs were checked for matches against a reference library of SARS-CoV-2-specific TCRs that had been generated using the MIRA antigen-specificity platform. Breadth was defined as the fraction of unique TCRs that were SARS-CoV-2-associated, and depth was defined as the fraction of total T cells that were SARS-CoV-2-associated. Using the MIRA data, each spike-specific TCR was mapped to the spike region that the TCR reacts to and placed in a CD4 or CD8 class. Log10-transformed breadth and depth values were compared by one-way ANOVA with Sidak's multiple comparisons tests. TCRdb provides this immuneACCESS table in a form limited to in-frame rearrangements. Some clones are lacking; in checked studies, under half of them reflect an unresolved V gene, and why the rest are absent is not known. V, J and clone size derive from that table, while D and trimming were established from the DNA sequence. A total of 90,000 to 95,000 clones appear in this sample, over 75% of them only once. Jointly, the top ten make up 10% to 13% of the sample.

Read against the paper, the sample's time point label means: baseline before first vaccination. Vaccinee samples were obtained from the UK trials COV001 and COV002, which included a single-blind randomized controlled phase 2/3 trial of AZD1222 (ChAdOx1 nCoV-19) in healthy adults. For TCRbeta chain sequencing, PBMC samples from trial participants were taken at day 0 and at day 28 after the second dose. The entry originates in a study of T cell responses to AZD1222 COVID-19 vaccine (dated by TCRdb to about 2021). As for the study more broadly: AZD1222 recipients with second doses at about 4 weeks or about 12 weeks were pooled, because spike-specific TCR depth and breadth did not differ between schedules. Enrollment into the trials was organized by age into subgroups of 18-55, 56-69 and 70-plus years, and those subgroups contained about 160, 30 and 59 TCR-sequenced participants, respectively. TCR sequencing was performed for about 250 trial participants, of whom about 200 were given two doses of AZD1222 and around 25 were given two doses of MenACWY control vaccine.

Results the study describes overall, beyond this receptor: In the small 56-69-year group, the increase in depth fell short of significance, most likely because of low power. Participants were mostly white British, with more females than males. The authors suggested clonal diversity may have been underestimated. Because no day 14 peak-response samples were available, the repertoires could be characterized only after the peak T cell response. Reportedly, almost half of the unique spike-specific TCRs recognized epitopes lying outside the regions that are mutated in the B.1.351 and B.1.1.7 variants. Vaccine-associated CD4 TCRs spanned the whole spike protein, with dominant responses in regions 160-218 and 743-854. A significant rise in spike-specific TCR breadth and depth was observed after two AZD1222 doses relative to day 0 and relative to MenACWY recipients. Conclusions about previously exposed vaccinees were limited because only six AZD1222 recipients were SARS-CoV-2 seropositive at baseline.

Taken from cysteine to phenylalanine, the CDR3 has 12 residues. The read is trimmed to its CDR3 DNA, 36 bases read in frame from base 1. V is pared back by 6 bases and J by 2 bases, with 7 bases lying between the germline termini. CDR1 and CDR2 are read off the germline V gene as MDHEN and SYDVKM. The origin of this receptor is an adult in good health. This chain is built from TRBV28 and TRBJ1-1; no D gene call is confident. The sequenced sample was peripheral blood, obtained on day 0 of AZD1222 vaccination. The CDR3 protein: CASSHRNTEAFF. The DNA is as follows: TGTGCCAGCAGCCACCGAAACACTGAAGCTTTCTTT. The full variable domain, with segments outside the CDR3 supplied by the reference TRBV28 and TRBJ1-1 proteins, appears as DVKVTQSSRYLVKRTGEKVFLECVQDMDHENMFWYRQDPGLGLRLIYFSYDVKMKEKGDIPEGYSVSREKKERFSLILESASTNQTSMYLCASSHRNTEAFFGQGTRLTVV.